This T cell receptor (beta chain) was retrieved from a study of shared clonotypes between healthy human individuals (dated by TCRdb to 2020 to 2021). For context, the study as a whole: A few men and a couple of women, aged 18 to 49 years, made up the cohort. Libraries were prepared and TCR repertoires were sequenced by different laboratories using diverse techniques, in order to increase sequencing depth and limit assay-specific biases. Per donor, leukapheresis produced somewhere between about 0.9 and 10 billion PBMCs. For each donor, CD4 naive and CD4 memory were each run on three plates, CD8 naive on two plates, and CD8 memory on one plate. To estimate repertoire size and how much clonotypes are shared between individuals, the study performed deep sequencing of blood TCR repertoires from a handful of healthy adults. What the work shows at the level of the full study, not this receptor alone: Rarefaction of sorted-subset datasets indicated incomplete sequencing despite the large sequencing depth. Sampling was limited to blood, and TCR repertoires in tissue likely differ from TCR repertoires in blood. The small number of donors limited the genetic and exposure-history diversity represented. Based on pairwise subsampling, the degree of clonotype sharing among donors was expected to be affected by sequencing depth. Larger estimated clonotype richness was generally found for naive subsets than for memory subsets. Higher generation probabilities were observed for clonotypes shared by all four sorted-subset donors than for non-shared clonotypes. Sharing across a handful of donors was observed for about 4.8% of naive CD4, 3% to 3.5% of naive CD8, 2% to 2.5% of memory CD4, and approximately 0.41% of memory CD8 clonotypes.

The donors were healthy, HIV-negative adults who had no recently reported acute infections or vaccinations. Every donor was a Caucasian adult residing in Nashville, Tennessee, USA. CD4+ T cells were enriched by magnetic negative selection; naive cells were then positively selected on CD45RA, and the negative fraction formed the memory subset. Blood was collected by leukapheresis, and PBMCs were isolated by Ficoll-Histopaque density gradient centrifugation and then cryopreserved in liquid nitrogen vapor phase. Analytical flow cytometry was used to check the purity and quantity of every magnetically sorted T cell population. Genomic DNA was isolated from every sorted fraction and measured by UV absorbance on a Nanodrop 2000c. CDR1 and CDR2, looked up from the germline V gene, are MDHEN and SYDVKM. The CDR3 runs 15 residues from the cysteine to the phenylalanine. Only the CDR3 part of the read is kept: 45 bases, read in frame from the first base. The germline V end is reduced by 3 bases and the J end by 4 bases; junction bases left unmatched: 6.

Regarding this clone: Its antigen is not yet known. One base away there is no much larger clone; base qualities are not given.

Using the deep immunoSEQ assay, TCR CDR3 regions were amplified from genomic DNA by multiplex PCR. Genomic DNA extracted from each cell subset was distributed evenly over all wells of several immunoSEQ 96-well plates, and each plate served as one replicate. For sorted subsets, around 200 ng genomic DNA, equal to 30,000 or so T cell genomes, was loaded into each replicate PCR. The purified libraries were quantified using a Qubit 3.0 fluorometer, sized with a Bioanalyzer 2100, and then quantified again using the KAPA Library Quantification kit. A separate single-read 150-cycle Illumina NextSeq 550 flow cell was used to sequence each immunoSEQ 96-well plate. The authors' pipeline ran thus. The immunoSEQ output contained only junctional sequences without quality scores, so filtering could not match that applied to full-length reads. Sequences were annotated with PyIR, a Python wrapper for IgBLAST v1.9, and V/J genes and CDR3 were assigned using IMGT germline references. Any read was removed if the V/J assignment was weak (E-value above 1e-6), the CDR3 was missing, or the read contained stop codons, out-of-frame junctions, or ambiguous translated residues. V3J clonotypes were defined as sequences sharing an identical inferred V gene, J gene, and CDR3 amino acid sequence. The percentage overlap between two repertoires was calculated by dividing the number of shared unique clonotypes by the size of the smaller repertoire. Repertoire richness was assessed with RTK rarefaction, the Chao1 estimator, and Recon v2.1 estimates of unobserved clonotypes. Generation probabilities were computed with OLGA for all TCRbeta clonotypes obtained by the gDNA method from several donors. TCRdb retrieved this table from immuneACCESS and kept in-frame rearrangements only. Not all clones are present; in checked studies, unresolved V genes account for under half, and no reason is known for the remainder. Clone size and V and J calls were adopted from that table, with D and trimming inferred from the DNA. The sample contains 2,500,000 or so clones, approximately 93% of them found a single time. About 0.38% of the sample goes to the ten largest clones.

Here the chain combines TRBV28 and TRBJ1-2; the central 9 bases match TRBD1. The sequencing sample was made of naive CD4+ T cells from PBMCs. The cell subset or site label on this specimen signifies: CD45RA+ positively selected. The sequence derives from a man aged 18 to 35 in good health. Some clones in this sample may be carry-over from other donors' samples. Read as DNA, the sequence is TGTGCCAGCAGTTTGGCTCCGGGACAGGGCTATGGCTACACCTTC. Its protein product is CASSLAPGQGYGYTF.